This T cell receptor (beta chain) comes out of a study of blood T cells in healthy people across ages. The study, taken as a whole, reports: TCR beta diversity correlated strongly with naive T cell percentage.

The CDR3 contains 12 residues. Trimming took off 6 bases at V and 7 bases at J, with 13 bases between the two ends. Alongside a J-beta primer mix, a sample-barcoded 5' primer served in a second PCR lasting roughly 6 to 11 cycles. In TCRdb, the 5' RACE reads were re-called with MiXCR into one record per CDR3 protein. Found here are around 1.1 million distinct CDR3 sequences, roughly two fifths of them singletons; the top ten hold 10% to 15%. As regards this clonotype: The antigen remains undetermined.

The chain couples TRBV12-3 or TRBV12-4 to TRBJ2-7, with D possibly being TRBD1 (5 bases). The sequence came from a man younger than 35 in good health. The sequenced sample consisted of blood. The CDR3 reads CASSLRVGEQYF. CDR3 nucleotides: TGTGCCAGCAGCCTCAGGGTAGGTGAGCAGTACTTC.